Listed below are T cell receptor beta chains from one sample, sequenced in a study of T cells in Graves' hyperthyroidism and ophthalmopathy. TCRdb reprocessed the multiplex PCR reads with MiXCR, giving one entry per CDR3 protein. This table holds approximately 700,000 distinct CDR3 sequences, approximately 16% found once. Sequenced sample: blood. Source of these receptors: a young man with Graves' hyperthyroidism. The CDR3 runs from the conserved cysteine through the conserved F or W. Each record gives: V gene, J gene, D gene, clone size, CDR3 protein, CDR3 DNA. D genes are given only for firm matches. Size values are once, few and many counts, or a class for expanded clones, and some rows have none.

TRBV15	TRBJ1-1	-	many	CATSRDPLGGTEAFF	TGTGCCACCAGCAGAGACCCCCTTGGGGGCACTGAAGCTTTCTTT
TRBV20-1	TRBJ2-7	TRBD2	few	CSASAGGSGEQYF	TGCAGTGCTAGTGCCGGCGGGAGCGGCGAGCAGTACTTC
TRBV4-1	TRBJ2-2	-	-	CASSQGVVRSGELFF	TGCGCCAGCAGCCAAGGGGTAGTAAGATCCGGGGAGCTGTTTTTT
TRBV12-3/TRBV12-4	TRBJ2-2	TRBD2	few	CASSLAGGTGGELFF	TGTGCCAGCAGTTTGGCGGGAGGGACGGGCGGGGAGCTGTTTTTT
TRBV19	TRBJ1-2	TRBD1	-	CASSLRDSPNYGYTF	TGTGCCAGTAGTCTCCGGGACAGCCCTAACTATGGCTACACCTTC
TRBV2	TRBJ2-1	-	many	CASSVGGIGGNEQFF	TGTGCCAGCAGTGTCGGCGGGATAGGCGGCAATGAGCAGTTCTTC
TRBV7-8	TRBJ2-6	-	-	CASSLLRPGGANVLTF	TGTGCCAGCAGCTTATTACGGCCAGGGGGGGCCAACGTCCTGACTTTC
TRBV7-2	TRBJ2-3	-	many	CASSLLADTQYF	TGTGCCAGCAGTCTTCTAGCAGATACGCAGTATTTT
TRBV7-9	TRBJ1-4	TRBD1	many	CASSLGQGTNEKLFF	TGTGCCAGCAGTCTTGGACAGGGGACTAATGAAAAACTGTTTTTT
TRBV7-8	TRBJ2-7	TRBD1	few	CASSGSGTGGDLRGYEQYF	TGTGCCAGCAGCGGCTCCGGGACAGGGGGGGACTTACGGGGCTACGAGCAGTACTTC
TRBV7-3	TRBJ2-1	-	-	CASSPDGEAGRNEQFF	TGTGCCAGCAGCCCCGACGGAGAAGCGGGCCGGAATGAGCAGTTCTTC
TRBV11-2	TRBJ1-1	TRBD1	-	CASSLDLVGDSRTTEAFF	TGTGCCAGCAGCTTAGATCTGGTTGGGGACAGTCGAACCACTGAAGCTTTCTTT
TRBV19	TRBJ2-1	TRBD2	-	CASSIIAGWSNEQFF	TGTGCCAGTAGTATTATAGCGGGGTGGAGTAATGAGCAGTTCTTC
TRBV11-3	TRBJ1-2	-	few	CASRAEETRPLTF	TGTGCCAGCAGGGCGGAGGAGACCCGACCTCTCACCTTC
TRBV28	TRBJ2-7	-	many	CASSLAEEDYEQYF	TGTGCCAGCAGTTTAGCGGAAGAGGACTACGAGCAGTACTTC
TRBV24-1	TRBJ2-5	-	many	CATSDSLGAETQYF	TGTGCCACCAGTGATTCTTTGGGCGCGGAGACCCAGTACTTC
TRBV6-2/TRBV6-3	TRBJ2-3	-	many	CASSIGLRGTDTQYF	TGTGCCAGCAGTATTGGGCTCCGTGGAACAGATACGCAGTATTTT
TRBV2	TRBJ2-7	-	many	CASSDRVYEQYF	TGTGCCAGCAGTGACAGGGTCTACGAGCAGTACTTC
TRBV7-8	TRBJ2-7	TRBD2	many	CASRRETSGSSYEQYF	TGTGCCAGCAGACGGGAGACTAGCGGGAGCTCCTACGAGCAGTACTTC
TRBV9	TRBJ2-5	TRBD1	many	CASSSGQGSQETQYF	TGTGCCAGCAGCTCGGGACAGGGTTCCCAAGAGACCCAGTACTTC
TRBV6-2/TRBV6-3	TRBJ2-3	TRBD2	-	CASSYGTSQDTQYF	TGTGCCAGCAGTTACGGGACTAGCCAAGATACGCAGTATTTT
TRBV12-3/TRBV12-4	TRBJ2-3	-	many	CASSFSTGRDTQYF	TGTGCCAGCAGCTTTTCTACAGGGAGAGATACGCAGTATTTT
TRBV18	TRBJ2-7	-	many	CASSHRETYEQYF	TGTGCCAGCTCACACAGGGAGACCTACGAGCAGTACTTC
TRBV28	TRBJ1-2	-	many	CASSLGPGRYGYTF	TGTGCCAGCAGTTTAGGTCCAGGGAGATATGGCTACACCTTC
TRBV20-1	TRBJ1-2	-	many	CSATFGGRVSYGYTF	TGCAGTGCCACGTTCGGGGGGCGCGTTTCCTATGGCTACACCTTC